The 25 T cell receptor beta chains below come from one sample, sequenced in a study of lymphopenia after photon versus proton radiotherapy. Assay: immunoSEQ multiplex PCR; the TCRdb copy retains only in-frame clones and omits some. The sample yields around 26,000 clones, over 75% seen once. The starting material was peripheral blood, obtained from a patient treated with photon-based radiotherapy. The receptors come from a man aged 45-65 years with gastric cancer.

The chain's CDR3 is CASSLVRGAEAFF. For the CDR3, the DNA is TGTGCCAGCAGCTTGGTCAGGGGAGCTGAAGCTTTCTTT. The chain carries TRBV5-6 and TRBJ1-1, with D possibly matching TRBD1 (6 bases). The CDR3 has 13 residues. Germline CDR1 is SGHDT and CDR2 is YYEEEE. Trimming took off 0 bases at V and 6 bases at J, with 9 bases between the two ends.

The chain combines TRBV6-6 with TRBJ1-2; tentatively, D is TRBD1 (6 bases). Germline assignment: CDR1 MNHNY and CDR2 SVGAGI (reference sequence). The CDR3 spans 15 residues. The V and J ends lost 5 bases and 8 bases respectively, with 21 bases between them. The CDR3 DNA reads TGTGCCAGCAGTCCTTGGGGCCAGGGGAAAGAGGGCTACACCTTC. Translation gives CASSPWGQGKEGYTF.

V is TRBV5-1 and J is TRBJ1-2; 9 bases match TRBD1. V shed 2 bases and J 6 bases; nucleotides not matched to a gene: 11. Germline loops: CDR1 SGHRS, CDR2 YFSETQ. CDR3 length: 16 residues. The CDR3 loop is CASSFTTGTGINGYTF. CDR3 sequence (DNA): TGCGCCAGCAGCTTTACCACCGGGACAGGGATCAATGGCTACACCTTC.

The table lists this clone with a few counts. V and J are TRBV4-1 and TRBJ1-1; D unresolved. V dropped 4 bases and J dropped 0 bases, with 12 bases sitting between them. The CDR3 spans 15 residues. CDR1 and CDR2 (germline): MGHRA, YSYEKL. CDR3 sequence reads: CASSPYQAMNTEAFF. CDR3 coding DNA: TGCGCCAGCAGCCCTTATCAGGCCATGAACACTGAAGCTTTCTTT.

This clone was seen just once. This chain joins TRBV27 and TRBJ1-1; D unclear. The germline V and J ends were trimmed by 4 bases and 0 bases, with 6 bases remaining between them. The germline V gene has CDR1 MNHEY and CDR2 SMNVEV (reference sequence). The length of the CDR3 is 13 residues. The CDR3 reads CASSSFLNTEAFF. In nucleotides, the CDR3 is TGTGCCAGCAGTTCCTTCCTGAACACTGAAGCTTTCTTT.

The DNA for the CDR3 is TGCGCCAGCAGCCTTGGATCTAACTATGGCTACACCTTC. Translation gives CASSLGSNYGYTF. V and J are TRBV5-1 and TRBJ1-2, with D uncertain. Trimming took off 4 bases at V and 0 bases at J, with 7 bases between the two ends. Germline V CDR1 and CDR2: SGHRS, YFSETQ. CDR3 size: 13 residues.

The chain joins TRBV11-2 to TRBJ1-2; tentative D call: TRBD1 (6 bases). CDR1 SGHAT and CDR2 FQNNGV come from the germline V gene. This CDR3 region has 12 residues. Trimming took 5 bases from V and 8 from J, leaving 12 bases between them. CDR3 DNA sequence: TGTGCCAGCAGCCCTAGGACAGTAGGCTACACCTTC. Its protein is CASSPRTVGYTF.

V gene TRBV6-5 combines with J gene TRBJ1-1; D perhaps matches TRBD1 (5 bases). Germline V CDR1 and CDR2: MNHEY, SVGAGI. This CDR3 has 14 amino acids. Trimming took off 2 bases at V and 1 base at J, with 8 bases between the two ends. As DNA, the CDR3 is TGTGCCAGCAGTTACCGGAGGGGGAACACTGAAGCTTTCTTT. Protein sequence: CASSYRRGNTEAFF.

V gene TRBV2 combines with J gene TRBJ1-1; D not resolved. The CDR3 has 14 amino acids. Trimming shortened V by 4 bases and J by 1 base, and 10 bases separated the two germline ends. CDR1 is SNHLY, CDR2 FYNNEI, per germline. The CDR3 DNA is TGTGCCAGCAGTGTGAGTTCTGGGAACACTGAAGCTTTCTTT. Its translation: CASSVSSGNTEAFF.

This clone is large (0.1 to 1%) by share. The DNA of the CDR3 is TGTGCCAGCAGTGCAACAGACTCATCGGGGGCTACTCAGTACTTC. This translates into CASSATDSSGATQYF. The chain employs TRBV2 and TRBJ2-5, with D perhaps matching TRBD1 or TRBD2 (6 bases each). This CDR3 contains 15 residues. V was trimmed by 4 bases and J by 11 bases, leaving 23 bases between them. Per germline, CDR1 SNHLY and CDR2 FYNNEI.

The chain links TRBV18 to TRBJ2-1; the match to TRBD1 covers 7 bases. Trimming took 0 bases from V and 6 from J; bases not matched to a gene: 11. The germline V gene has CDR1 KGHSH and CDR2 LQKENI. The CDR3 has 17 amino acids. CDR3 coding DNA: TGTGCCAGCTCACCACCGGGACAGCTCCTAGGTGGCAATGAGCAGTTCTTC. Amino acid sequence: CASSPPGQLLGGNEQFF.

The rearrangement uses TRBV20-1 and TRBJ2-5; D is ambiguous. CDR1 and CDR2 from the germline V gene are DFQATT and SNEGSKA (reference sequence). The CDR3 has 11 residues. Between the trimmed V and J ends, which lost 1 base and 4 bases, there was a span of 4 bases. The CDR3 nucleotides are TGCAGTGCTAGAGCGGGAGAGACCCAGTACTTC. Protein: CSARAGETQYF.

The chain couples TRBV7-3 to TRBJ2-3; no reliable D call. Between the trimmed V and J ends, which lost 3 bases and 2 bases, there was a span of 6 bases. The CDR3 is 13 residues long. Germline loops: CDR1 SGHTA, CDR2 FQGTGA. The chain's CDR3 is CASSFTHTDTQYF. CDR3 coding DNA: TGTGCCAGCAGCTTTACACACACAGATACGCAGTATTTT.

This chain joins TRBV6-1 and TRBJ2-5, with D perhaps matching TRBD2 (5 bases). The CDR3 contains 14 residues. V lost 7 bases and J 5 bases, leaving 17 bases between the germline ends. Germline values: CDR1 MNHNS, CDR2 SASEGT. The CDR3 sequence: CASTLGRGVETQYF. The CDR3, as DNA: TGTGCCAGCACCCTTGGTCGGGGTGTGGAGACCCAGTACTTC.

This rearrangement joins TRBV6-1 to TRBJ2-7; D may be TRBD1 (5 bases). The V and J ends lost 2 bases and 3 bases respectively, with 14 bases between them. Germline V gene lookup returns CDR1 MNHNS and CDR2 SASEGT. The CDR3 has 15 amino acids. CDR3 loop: CASSEFGPRDYEQYF. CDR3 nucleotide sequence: TGTGCCAGCAGTGAATTCGGTCCCAGGGACTACGAGCAGTACTTC.

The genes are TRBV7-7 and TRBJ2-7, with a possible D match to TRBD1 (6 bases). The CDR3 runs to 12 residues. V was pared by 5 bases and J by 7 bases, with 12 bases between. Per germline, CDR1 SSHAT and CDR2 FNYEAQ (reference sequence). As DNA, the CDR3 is TGTGCCAGCAGCGCAACAGGGTTTGAGCAGTACGTC. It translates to CASSATGFEQYV.

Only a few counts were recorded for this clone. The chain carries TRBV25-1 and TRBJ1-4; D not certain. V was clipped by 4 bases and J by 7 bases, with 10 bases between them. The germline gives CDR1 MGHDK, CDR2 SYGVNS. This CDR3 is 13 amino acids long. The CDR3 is CASSAYEGEKLFF. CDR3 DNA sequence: TGTGCCAGCAGTGCCTATGAAGGTGAAAAACTGTTTTTT.

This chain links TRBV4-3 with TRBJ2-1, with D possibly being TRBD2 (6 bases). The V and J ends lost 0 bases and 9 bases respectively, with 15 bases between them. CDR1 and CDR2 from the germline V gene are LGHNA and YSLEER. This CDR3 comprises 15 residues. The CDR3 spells CASSQDQGAGTEQFF. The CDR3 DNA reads TGCGCCAGCAGCCAAGATCAGGGCGCGGGGACTGAGCAGTTCTTC.

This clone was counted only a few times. The CDR3 DNA is TGTGCCAGCAGCTCGCGGACGGTGTTGAACACTGAAGCTTTCTTT. It translates to CASSSRTVLNTEAFF. The chain is built from TRBV7-8 and TRBJ1-1; D gene ambiguous. With 4 bases removed from V and 0 bases from J, the gap between germline ends came to 12 bases. The CDR3 spans 15 residues. The germline CDR1 and CDR2 sequences are SGHVS and FQNEAQ. The whole variable domain, filled in from reference TRBV7-8 and TRBJ1-1, reads GAGVSQSPRYKVAKRGQDVALRCDPISGHVSLFWYQQALGQGPEFLTYFQNEAQLDKSGLPSDRFFAERPEGSVSTLKIQRTQQEDSAVYLCASSSRTVLNTEAFFGQGTRLTVV.

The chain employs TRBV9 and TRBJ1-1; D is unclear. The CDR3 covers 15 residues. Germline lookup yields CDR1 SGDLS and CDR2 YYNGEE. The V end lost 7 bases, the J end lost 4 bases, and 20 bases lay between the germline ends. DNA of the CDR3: TGTGCCAGCTCCCAAGGCGGAGGGTTGGGCACTGAAGCTTTCTTT. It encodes CASSQGGGLGTEAFF.

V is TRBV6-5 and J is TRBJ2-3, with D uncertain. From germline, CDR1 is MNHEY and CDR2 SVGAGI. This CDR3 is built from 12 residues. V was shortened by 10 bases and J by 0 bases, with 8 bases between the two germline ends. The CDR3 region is CATASSTDTQYF. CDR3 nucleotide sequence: TGTGCCACAGCATCTAGCACAGATACGCAGTATTTT.

The CDR3 nucleotides are TGTGCCAGCAGTTTCAGGGACGGACAGCCCCAGCATTTT. It encodes CASSFRDGQPQHF. The gene calls are TRBV27 and TRBJ1-5; D is perhaps TRBD1 (5 bases). The CDR3 is 13 amino acids. From germline, CDR1 is MNHEY and CDR2 SMNVEV (reference sequence). V was cut by 3 bases and J by 7 bases, with 10 bases left in between.

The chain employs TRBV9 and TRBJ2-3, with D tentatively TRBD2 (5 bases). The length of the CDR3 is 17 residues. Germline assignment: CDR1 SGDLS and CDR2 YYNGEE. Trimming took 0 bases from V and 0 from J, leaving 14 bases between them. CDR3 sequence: CASSVVGGLTSTDTQYF. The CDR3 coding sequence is TGTGCCAGCAGCGTAGTCGGCGGGCTAACTAGCACAGATACGCAGTATTTT. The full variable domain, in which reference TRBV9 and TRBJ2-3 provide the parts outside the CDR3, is DSGVTQTPKHLITATGQRVTLRCSPRSGDLSVYWYQQSLDQGLQFLIQYYNGEERAKGNILERFSAQQFPDLHSELNLSSLELGDSALYFCASSVVGGLTSTDTQYFGPGTRLTVL.

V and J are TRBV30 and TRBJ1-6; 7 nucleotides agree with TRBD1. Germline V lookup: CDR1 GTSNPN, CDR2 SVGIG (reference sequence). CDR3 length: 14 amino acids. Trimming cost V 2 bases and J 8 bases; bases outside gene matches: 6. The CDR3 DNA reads TGTGCCTGGAGTAAGGGACAGCTCTATTCACCCCTCCACTTT. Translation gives CAWSKGQLYSPLHF.

The CDR3 protein is CASRPDRGTYEQYV. DNA for the CDR3: TGCGCCAGCAGGCCGGACAGGGGGACTTACGAGCAGTACGTC. The chain has TRBV5-1 and TRBJ2-7, with 10 bases lining up with TRBD1. Germline values: CDR1 SGHRS, CDR2 YFSETQ. There are 14 residues in the CDR3. The V and J ends lost 5 bases and 4 bases, in that order; junction bases with no gene match: 6.